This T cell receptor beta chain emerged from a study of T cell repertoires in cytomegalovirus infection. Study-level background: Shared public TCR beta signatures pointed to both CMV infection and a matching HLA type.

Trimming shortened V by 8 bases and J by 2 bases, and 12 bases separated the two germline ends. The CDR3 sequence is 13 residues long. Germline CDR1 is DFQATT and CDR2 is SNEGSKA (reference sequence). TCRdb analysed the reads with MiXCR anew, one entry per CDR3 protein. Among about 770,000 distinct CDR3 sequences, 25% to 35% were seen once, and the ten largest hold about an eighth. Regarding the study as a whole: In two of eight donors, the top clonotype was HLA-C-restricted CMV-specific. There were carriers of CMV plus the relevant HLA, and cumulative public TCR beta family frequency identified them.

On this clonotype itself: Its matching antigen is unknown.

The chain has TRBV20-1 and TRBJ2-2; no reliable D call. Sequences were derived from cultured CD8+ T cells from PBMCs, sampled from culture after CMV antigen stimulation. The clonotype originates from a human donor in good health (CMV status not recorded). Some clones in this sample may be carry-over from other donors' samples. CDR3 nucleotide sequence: TGCAGTTCCTGGGCCTTTAACACCGGGGAGCTGTTTTTT. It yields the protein CSSWAFNTGELFF.